Listed here are 28 T cell receptor beta chains from one sample, sequenced in a study of cytotoxic CD8 clonotypes in ibrutinib-treated CLL. Sequencing was performed with immunoSEQ multiplex PCR; in TCRdb, only in-frame clones are kept and a portion is missing. In the table there are approximately 340,000 clones, under 70% of which are singletons. The sequenced sample was PBMCs, obtained after 36 months of ibrutinib treatment. Every receptor here comes from a human donor with chronic lymphocytic leukemia.

A few counts support this clone. The chain uses TRBV5-1 and TRBJ2-7, with 8 bases that match TRBD2. The CDR3 runs 13 residues. J gave up 3 bases and V 4 bases, and 3 bases lay outside the gene matches. Germline values: CDR1 SGHRS, CDR2 YFSETQ. The CDR3 reads CASSQGLGYEQYF. For the CDR3, the DNA is TGCGCCAGCAGCCAGGGACTAGGCTACGAGCAGTACTTC.

Notes on this clone: Other DNA sequences of this sample code for an identical CDR3. J is TRBJ2-7 and V is TRBV7-2; 7 bases line up with TRBD1. V trimming: 5 bases; J trimming: 2 bases; junction bases outside the gene matches: 6. The CDR3 is 14 amino acids. Germline CDR1 and CDR2: SGHTA and FQGNSA. The CDR3 DNA is TGTGCCAGCAGCCCGACAGGGAACACCTACGAGCAGTACTTC. Protein sequence: CASSPTGNTYEQYF.

The chain carries TRBV29-1 and TRBJ2-4; D might be TRBD1 (5 bases). The CDR3 sequence is 13 residues long. V lost 7 bases, J lost 0 bases, and 10 bases lay in between. The germline CDR1 and CDR2 sequences are SQVTM and ANQGSEA. CDR3 nucleotide sequence: TGCAGCGCCGATGACAGAGCCAAAAACATTCAGTACTTC. Translation: CSADDRAKNIQYF. Full variable domain (missing parts from reference TRBV29-1 and TRBJ2-4): SAVISQKPSRDICQRGTSLTIQCQVDSQVTMMFWYRQQPGQSLTLIATANQGSEATYESGFVIDKFPISRPNLTFSTLTVSNMSPEDSSIYLCSADDRAKNIQYFGAGTRLSVL.

The chain links TRBV19 to TRBJ2-1; 9 bases line up with TRBD2. This CDR3 is 17 amino acids long. Germline CDR1 is LNHDA and CDR2 is SQIVND (reference sequence). Losses at the gene ends were 4 bases for V and 0 bases for J; bases not matched to a gene: 7. The CDR3 sequence is CASSTRLAASSYNEQFF. CDR3 in DNA: TGTGCCAGTAGTACACGACTAGCGGCAAGCTCCTACAATGAGCAGTTCTTC.

The chain links TRBV7-2 to TRBJ2-1, with 9 bases lining up with TRBD2. This CDR3 comprises 15 residues. Germline-derived CDR1 and CDR2 are SGHTA and FQGNSA. J lost 3 bases, V lost 5 bases, and 5 bases had no gene match. CDR3 bases: TGTGCCAGCAGCGAAGAGCGGGGGGACTACAATGAGCAGTTCTTC. Translation: CASSEERGDYNEQFF.

V usage is TRBV29-1 and J usage is TRBJ2-7; no firm D call. The CDR3 is made up of 14 amino acids. Trimming took 1 base from V and 4 from J, leaving 14 bases between them. Germline V CDR1 and CDR2: SQVTM, ANQGSEA. The CDR3 region is CSVEVGAPLYEQYF. The CDR3 nucleotides are TGCAGCGTTGAAGTCGGCGCCCCCCTATACGAGCAGTACTTC.

V gene TRBV7-9 combines with J gene TRBJ2-5, with D uncertain. Trimming stripped 3 bases from V and 3 bases from J, with 2 bases between. CDR1 and CDR2 (germline): SEHNR, FQNEAQ (reference sequence). There are 11 residues in the CDR3. The CDR3 region is CASSFKETQYF. The CDR3 DNA follows: TGTGCCAGCAGCTTCAAAGAGACCCAGTACTTC.

This chain links TRBV25-1 with TRBJ2-7; TRBD2 aligns across 14 bases. This CDR3 contains 17 residues. V lost 5 bases to trimming and J lost 3 bases; unmatched junction nucleotides: 9. In germline, CDR1 is MGHDK, CDR2 SYGVNS. The CDR3 sequence is CASSLGTSGREDYEQYF. The DNA of the CDR3 is TGTGCCAGCAGTCTGGGGACTAGCGGGAGAGAGGACTACGAGCAGTACTTC.

The rearrangement joins TRBV29-1 to TRBJ2-7, with TRBD1 identical over 9 bases. There are 13 residues in the CDR3. V trimming: 4 bases; J trimming: 2 bases; junction bases outside the gene matches: 3. Per the germline V gene, CDR1 is SQVTM and CDR2 is ANQGSEA. The CDR3 loop is CSVGGTGTYEQYF. CDR3 bases: TGCAGCGTTGGGGGGACAGGGACCTACGAGCAGTACTTC.

The V and J genes are TRBV4-1 and TRBJ2-1, with D tentatively TRBD2 (6 bases). Trimming shortened V by 1 base and J by 1 base, and 17 bases separated the two germline ends. Germline loops: CDR1 MGHRA, CDR2 YSYEKL. This CDR3 is 18 amino acids long. Written as DNA, the CDR3 is TGCGCCAGCAGCCAAGTGGATATGGGACTGATATCCTACAATGAGCAGTTCTTC. It yields the protein CASSQVDMGLISYNEQFF.

This chain connects TRBV4-1 to TRBJ2-1; 13 bases align to TRBD2. V lost 6 bases, J lost 1 base, and 9 bases stayed unmatched. The CDR3 length is 18 residues. Germline V gene sequence: CDR1 MGHRA, CDR2 YSYEKL. Here the CDR3 DNA reads TGCGCCAGCAGAGAGCCGGGACTAGCGGGGATATCCTACAATGAGCAGTTCTTC. It specifies CASREPGLAGISYNEQFF.

This sequence joins TRBV7-2 and TRBJ2-7, with 13 bases fitting TRBD2. Unmatched junction bases numbered 6, after V lost 4 bases and J lost 9 bases. The CDR3 contains 14 residues. The V gene's germline CDR1 is SGHTA and CDR2 FQGNSA. CDR3 residues: CASSWTSGSLGQYF. The CDR3 DNA follows: TGTGCCAGCAGCTGGACTAGCGGGAGCCTCGGGCAGTACTTC.

The sample holds one count of this clone. V gene TRBV27 combines with J gene TRBJ2-1; 12 bases line up with TRBD1. The CDR3 is made up of 19 amino acids. V was pared by 5 bases and J by 1 base, with 12 bases of the junction left unmatched. From germline, CDR1 is MNHEY and CDR2 SMNVEV (reference sequence). The CDR3, as DNA: TGTGCCAGCAGTAGAAAACGGGGACAGGGGGCGGGATCCTACAATGAGCAGTTCTTC. This encodes CASSRKRGQGAGSYNEQFF.

This chain connects TRBV6-5 to TRBJ1-1, with a possible D match to TRBD1 (6 bases). Between the trimmed V and J ends, which lost 2 bases and 4 bases, there was a span of 11 bases. CDR1 is MNHEY and CDR2 is SVGAGI in the germline V gene. The CDR3 consists of 14 residues. CDR3 bases: TGTGCCAGCAGTTACGGTGGCAGGGGCACTGAAGCTTTCTTT. This codes for CASSYGGRGTEAFF.

This chain joins TRBV11-3 and TRBJ2-7, with D possibly matching TRBD2 (5 bases). V was cut by 5 bases and J by 2 bases, with 10 bases left in between. Per the germline V gene, CDR1 is SGHNT and CDR2 is YENEEA. The CDR3 loop spans 13 amino acids. Written as DNA, the CDR3 is TGTGCCAGCAGCCCAGTCGGGGCCTACGAGCAGTACTTC. This gives the protein CASSPVGAYEQYF.

The chain links TRBV12-5 to TRBJ2-1; D not certain. The CDR3 loop spans 13 amino acids. Germline V gives CDR1 LGHNT, CDR2 FRNRAP. Trimming took 0 bases from V and 13 from J, leaving 13 bases between them. This CDR3 reads CASGLVPMRNQFF. DNA for the CDR3: TGTGCTAGTGGTTTGGTTCCGATGAGGAATCAGTTCTTC.

This chain links TRBV11-2 with TRBJ2-1; 10 bases align to TRBD2. CDR1 and CDR2 (germline): SGHAT, FQNNGV. The CDR3 loop spans 16 amino acids. V lost 5 bases to trimming and J lost 2 bases; unmatched junction nucleotides: 6. CDR3 region: CASSPSGLATYNEQFF. In DNA, the CDR3 is TGTGCCAGCAGCCCCTCGGGACTAGCGACCTACAATGAGCAGTTCTTC.

J is TRBJ2-2 and V is TRBV7-8; the D is unclear. This CDR3 has 15 residues. Deletions cut 1 base from V and 5 bases from J, with 11 bases between. CDR1 and CDR2 from the germline V gene are SGHVS and FQNEAQ. The CDR3 protein is CASSLVLMATGELFF. The CDR3 coding sequence is TGTGCCAGCAGCTTAGTGTTGATGGCTACCGGGGAGCTGTTTTTT.

This clone appeared once. The chain recombines TRBV27 with TRBJ2-3; TRBD1 is a possible D gene (5 bases). The V end lost 5 bases, the J end lost 1 base, and 16 bases lay between the germline ends. CDR3 size: 16 residues. CDR1 and CDR2 from the germline V gene are MNHEY and SMNVEV (reference sequence). The CDR3 DNA is TGTGCCAGCAGTCATGGGGCAGGGCGAGGCACAGATACGCAGTATTTT. Encoded protein: CASSHGAGRGTDTQYF.

The chain has TRBV5-4 and TRBJ2-5; TRBD2 agrees at 8 bases. With V trimmed by 0 bases and J by 5 bases, 3 bases remained unmatched. The CDR3 is made up of 14 amino acids. CDR1 and CDR2 from the germline V gene are SGHNT and YYREEE (reference sequence). The CDR3 region has the DNA TGTGCCAGCAGCTTGGGGACTAGCTATGAGACCCAGTACTTC. This encodes CASSLGTSYETQYF.

The gene calls are TRBV29-1 and TRBJ2-3; maybe TRBD2 (5 bases). This CDR3 region has 14 residues. Trimming left V 7 bases short and J 3 bases short, with 17 bases between. The germline gives CDR1 SQVTM, CDR2 ANQGSEA. The CDR3, as DNA: TGCAGCGCCTCTAAGTGGGGAGAAACAGATACGCAGTATTTT. It translates to CSASKWGETDTQYF.

The chain joins TRBV19 to TRBJ2-7, with unresolved D. CDR1 and CDR2 (germline): LNHDA, SQIVND (reference sequence). The CDR3 extends over 14 amino acids. The germline V and J ends were trimmed by 0 bases and 6 bases, with 12 bases remaining between them. CDR3 region: CASSIDSGGFEQYF. CDR3 sequence (DNA): TGTGCCAGTAGTATAGACTCCGGTGGGTTCGAGCAGTACTTC.

This chain connects TRBV7-9 to TRBJ2-2; D gene uncertain. V was clipped by 0 bases and J by 4 bases, with 6 bases between them. Germline CDR1 and CDR2: SEHNR and FQNEAQ (reference sequence). The CDR3 consists of 14 residues. CDR3 residues: CASSLASITGELFF. The CDR3 coding sequence is TGTGCCAGCAGCTTAGCAAGTATCACCGGGGAGCTGTTTTTT.

V gene TRBV18 combines with J gene TRBJ2-1; 13 bases line up with TRBD2. From germline, CDR1 is KGHSH and CDR2 LQKENI. The CDR3 covers 15 residues. Trimming cost V 5 bases and J 6 bases; bases outside gene matches: 4. The CDR3 sequence is CASSTTSGGPNEQFF. CDR3 coding DNA: TGTGCCAGCTCAACGACTAGCGGGGGGCCCAATGAGCAGTTCTTC.

The chain uses TRBV13 and TRBJ1-1, with D hard to call. CDR3 length: 13 residues. Germline V gene data show CDR1 as PRHDT and CDR2 as FYEKMQ (reference sequence). V dropped 5 bases and J dropped 6 bases, with 13 bases sitting between them. CDR3 region: CASSNPSDSEAFF. The DNA of the CDR3 is TGTGCCAGCAGCAATCCTTCAGATTCTGAAGCTTTCTTT. Filled out from reference TRBV13 and TRBJ1-1, the complete variable domain reads AAGVIQSPRHLIKEKRETATLKCYPIPRHDTVYWYQQGPGQDPQFLISFYEKMQSDKGSIPDRFSAQQFSDYHSELNMSSLELGDSALYFCASSNPSDSEAFFGQGTRLTVV.

This chain connects TRBV5-1 to TRBJ1-2; 8 bases are a match to TRBD1. The germline V gene encodes CDR1 SGHRS and CDR2 YFSETQ. The V segment lost 1 base and the J segment 6 bases; nucleotides outside the gene matches: 14. The CDR3 has 17 residues. In DNA form, the CDR3 reads TGCGCCAGCAGCTTGTTAGGGTTTTCCGACAGGGGAAATGGCTACACCTTC. Its protein is CASSLLGFSDRGNGYTF.

In its sample, this clone was seen a few times. This chain connects TRBV5-1 to TRBJ2-3; the D is unclear. The CDR3 has 14 residues. V was trimmed by 1 base and J by 3 bases, leaving 9 bases between them. CDR1 SGHRS and CDR2 YFSETQ come from the germline V gene. The CDR3 protein is CASSLLPSTDTQYF. CDR3 DNA: TGCGCCAGCAGCTTGCTTCCCTCGACAGATACGCAGTATTTT.

V is TRBV7-9 and J is TRBJ2-1; D uncertain. The CDR3 extends over 14 amino acids. In germline, CDR1 is SEHNR, CDR2 FQNEAQ (reference sequence). V was trimmed by 1 base and J by 6 bases, leaving 10 bases between them. CDR3 in DNA: TGTGCCAGCAGCTTAGGGGCCGTCCCCAATGAGCAGTTCTTC. It encodes CASSLGAVPNEQFF.